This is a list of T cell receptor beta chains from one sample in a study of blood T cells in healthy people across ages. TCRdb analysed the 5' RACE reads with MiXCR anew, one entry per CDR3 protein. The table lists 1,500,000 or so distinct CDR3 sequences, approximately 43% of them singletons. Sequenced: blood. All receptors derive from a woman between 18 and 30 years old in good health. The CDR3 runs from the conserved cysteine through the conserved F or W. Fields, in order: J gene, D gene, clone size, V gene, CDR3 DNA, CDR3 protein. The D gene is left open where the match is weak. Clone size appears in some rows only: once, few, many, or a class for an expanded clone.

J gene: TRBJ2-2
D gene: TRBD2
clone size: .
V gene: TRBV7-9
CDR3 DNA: TGTGCCAGCAGCTTAGGGCGGGAGGCTCGCACCGGGGAGCTGTTTTTT
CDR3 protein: CASSLGREARTGELFF

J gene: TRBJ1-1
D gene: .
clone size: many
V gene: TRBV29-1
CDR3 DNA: TGCAGCGTTGTGGGCTCAGTTCGTCCCTATGAAGCTTTCTTT
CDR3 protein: CSVVGSVRPYEAFF

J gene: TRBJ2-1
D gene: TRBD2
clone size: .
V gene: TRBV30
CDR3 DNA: TGTGCCTGGACCAGCGGGAGCTCCTACAATGAGCAGTTCTTC
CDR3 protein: CAWTSGSSYNEQFF

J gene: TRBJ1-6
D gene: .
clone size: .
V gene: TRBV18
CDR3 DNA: TGTGCCAGCTCACCCAGCGAGATTTCACCCCTCCACTTT
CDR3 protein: CASSPSEISPLHF

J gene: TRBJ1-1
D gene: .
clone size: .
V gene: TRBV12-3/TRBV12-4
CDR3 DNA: TGTGCCAGCAGTTTAGGTGGGGATGGCACTGAAGCTTTCTTT
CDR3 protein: CASSLGGDGTEAFF

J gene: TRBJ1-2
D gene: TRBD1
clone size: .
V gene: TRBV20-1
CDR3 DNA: TGCAGTGCCCGGGATGGACAGGGACAAGGTGGCTACACCTTC
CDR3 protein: CSARDGQGQGGYTF

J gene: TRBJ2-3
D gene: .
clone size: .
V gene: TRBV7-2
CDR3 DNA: TGTGCCAGCAGCTTAGCGGATGTCAGCACAGATACGCAGTATTTT
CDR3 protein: CASSLADVSTDTQYF

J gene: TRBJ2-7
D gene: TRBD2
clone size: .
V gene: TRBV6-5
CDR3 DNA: TGTGCCAGCAGTTACTGGACTAGCGGGGGGGCATTGTACGAGCAGTACTTC
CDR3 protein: CASSYWTSGGALYEQYF

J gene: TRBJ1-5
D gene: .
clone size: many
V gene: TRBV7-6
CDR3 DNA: TGTGCCAGCAGCTTAGATCGGGGATACAATCAGCCCCAGCATTTT
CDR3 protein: CASSLDRGYNQPQHF

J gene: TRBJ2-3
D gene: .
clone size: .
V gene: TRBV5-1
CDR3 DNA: TGCGCCAGCAGCCAGGACACTTCTAGCACAGATACGCAGTATTTT
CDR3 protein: CASSQDTSSTDTQYF

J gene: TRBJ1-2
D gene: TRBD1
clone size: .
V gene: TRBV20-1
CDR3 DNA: TGCAGTGCTAGAGCTCTAGGGACAGGTGGGATTTATGGCTACACCTTC
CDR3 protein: CSARALGTGGIYGYTF

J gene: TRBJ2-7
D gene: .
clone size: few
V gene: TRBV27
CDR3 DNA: TGTGCCAGCAGTTTATCAGGGGCCCCCTACGAGCAGTACTTC
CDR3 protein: CASSLSGAPYEQYF

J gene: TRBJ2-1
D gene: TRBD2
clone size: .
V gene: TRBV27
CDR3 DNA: TGTGCCAGCAGCCTCCCCGGACTAGCGAAGTTCTTC
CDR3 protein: CASSLPGLAKFF

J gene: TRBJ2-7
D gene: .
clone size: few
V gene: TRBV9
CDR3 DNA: TGTGCCAGCAGCGTAGATCCCGGTCGACAGAAAGACGAGCAGTACTTC
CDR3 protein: CASSVDPGRQKDEQYF

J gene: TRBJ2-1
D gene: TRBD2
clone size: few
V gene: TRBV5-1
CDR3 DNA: TGCGCCAGCAGCTTGGGGCTAGCGGGGTCCGACAATGAGCAGTTCTTC
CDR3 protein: CASSLGLAGSDNEQFF

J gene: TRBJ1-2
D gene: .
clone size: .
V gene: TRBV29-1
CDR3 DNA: TGCAGCGTCTTCTCAGGGGTCGGCAGCTACACCTTC
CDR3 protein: CSVFSGVGSYTF

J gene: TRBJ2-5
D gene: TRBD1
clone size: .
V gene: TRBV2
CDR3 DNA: TGTGCCAGCAGCCCAAAAAGGGACAGGGGACAGACCCAGTACTTC
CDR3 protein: CASSPKRDRGQTQYF

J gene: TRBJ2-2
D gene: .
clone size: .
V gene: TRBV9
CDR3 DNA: TGTGCCAGCAGTTACCGGGACATGAACACCGGGGAGCTGTTTTTT
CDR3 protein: CASSYRDMNTGELFF

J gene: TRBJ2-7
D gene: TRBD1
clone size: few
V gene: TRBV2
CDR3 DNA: TGTGCCAGCAGTGGGACAGGGGGCGAGCAGTACTTC
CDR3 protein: CASSGTGGEQYF

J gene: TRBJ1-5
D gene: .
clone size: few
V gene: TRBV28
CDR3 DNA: TGTGCCAGCACCCTTTCAAGCCGGGGCCAATTCAATCAGCCCCAGCATTTT
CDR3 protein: CASTLSSRGQFNQPQHF